These 20 T cell receptor beta chains were all obtained from the same sample, sequenced in a study of cytomegalovirus exposure and HLA in healthy donors. The PCR used 60 Vbeta and 13 Jbeta primers. Clones were sequenced by immunoSEQ multiplex PCR, and TCRdb holds only the in-frame ones, with some missing. The data contain approximately 140,000 clones, around 76% of them singletons. The source material was PBMCs. The receptors derive from a young man in good health and CMV-seronegative.

This chain links TRBV7-8 with TRBJ1-1, with a tentative D call TRBD1 (5 bases). V was pared by 4 bases and J by 2 bases, with 11 bases between. Per the germline V gene, CDR1 is SGHVS and CDR2 is FQNEAQ. There are 14 residues in the CDR3. CDR3 region: CASSSLQGNTEAFF. The CDR3 DNA reads as TGTGCCAGCAGCTCTCTTCAGGGAAACACTGAAGCTTTCTTT.

J is TRBJ1-2 and V is TRBV4-2, with no clear D. The CDR3 is 16 residues long. CDR1 and CDR2 from the germline V gene are LGHNA and YNFKEQ. The V end lost 4 bases, the J end lost 5 bases, and 20 bases lay between the germline ends. The chain's CDR3 is CASSPHLEGEEYGYTF. CDR3 DNA sequence: TGTGCCAGCAGCCCACATTTAGAGGGAGAGGAATATGGCTACACCTTC.

The genes are TRBV9 and TRBJ1-2, with D unclear. V was pared by 0 bases and J by 1 base, with 10 bases between. This CDR3 comprises 15 residues. In germline, CDR1 is SGDLS, CDR2 YYNGEE. DNA of the CDR3: TGTGCCAGCAGCGTAGTTTCAGGTTTTAACTATGGCTACACCTTC. Translated, it gives CASSVVSGFNYGYTF. The complete variable domain, with remaining parts taken from reference TRBV9 and TRBJ1-2, reads DSGVTQTPKHLITATGQRVTLRCSPRSGDLSVYWYQQSLDQGLQFLIQYYNGEERAKGNILERFSAQQFPDLHSELNLSSLELGDSALYFCASSVVSGFNYGYTFGSGTRLTVV.

This sequence joins TRBV11-2 and TRBJ2-7; 11 bases align to TRBD2. Losses at the gene ends were 0 bases for V and 1 base for J; bases not matched to a gene: 14. The CDR3 extends over 20 amino acids. Germline loops: CDR1 SGHAT, CDR2 FQNNGV. The chain's CDR3 is CASSLEGQRWGLAESYEQYF. DNA for the CDR3: TGTGCCAGCAGCTTAGAAGGGCAAAGGTGGGGACTAGCGGAATCCTACGAGCAGTACTTC.

This clone was found a few times. This sequence joins TRBV29-1 and TRBJ1-1; tentative D call: TRBD1 (6 bases). Germline V gives CDR1 SQVTM, CDR2 ANQGSEA. The CDR3 is made up of 13 amino acids. Trimming cost V 4 bases and J 4 bases, with 13 bases left between them. The CDR3 region is CSVGAGVGTEAFF. The CDR3 DNA sequence: TGCAGCGTTGGGGCAGGGGTGGGCACTGAAGCTTTCTTT.

This clone has only one observation. Other DNA sequences within the sample encode an identical CDR3. The V call is TRBV2, the J call TRBJ2-3; TRBD2 matches at 8 bases. CDR3 length: 14 residues. Trimming took 5 bases from V and 1 from J; bases not matched to a gene: 2. CDR1 is SNHLY, CDR2 FYNNEI, per germline. CDR3 amino acids: CASSFSGGTDTQYF. The CDR3 DNA is TGTGCCAGCAGTTTTAGCGGGGGCACAGATACGCAGTATTTT.

V usage is TRBV6-1 and J usage is TRBJ2-5; maybe TRBD2 (6 bases). The last part of the DNA fits TRBJ2-7 better; the J call may be wrong. The CDR3 is made up of 13 amino acids. CDR1 is MNHNS and CDR2 is SASEGT in the germline V gene. In nucleotides, the CDR3 is TGTGCCAGCACACCCGTAGCGGCCTACGAGCAGTACTTC. It yields the protein CASTPVAAYEQYF.

This clone was found a few times. This chain connects TRBV11-3 to TRBJ2-1, with 8 bases that match TRBD2. This CDR3 has 14 residues. Germline CDR1 reads SGHNT; CDR2 reads YENEEA. Losses at the gene ends were 1 base for V and 4 bases for J; bases not matched to a gene: 0. CDR3 nucleotide sequence: TGTGCCAGCAGCTTAGCGGGGGGGTACAATGAGCAGTTCTTC. Translating gives CASSLAGGYNEQFF.

The chain has TRBV10-1 and TRBJ2-5, with 12 bases fitting TRBD2. CDR3 length: 16 amino acids. Trimming removed 3 bases from V and 4 bases from J; junction bases left unmatched: 6. Germline V CDR1 and CDR2: WNHNN, SYGVQD (reference sequence). The CDR3, as DNA: TGCGCCAGCAGTGATCCCGGGGGACTAGCGGGAGAGACCCAGTACTTC. This translates into CASSDPGGLAGETQYF.

This rearrangement joins TRBV6-5 to TRBJ1-5; the match to TRBD1 covers 8 bases. Germline V lookup: CDR1 MNHEY, CDR2 SVGAGI. The CDR3 sequence is 15 residues long. The junction had 6 bases not matched to a gene; V was cut back by 5 bases and J by 3 bases. Written as DNA, the CDR3 is TGTGCCAGCAGTGCGGACAGGGCAATCAATCAGCCCCAGCATTTT. Residues: CASSADRAINQPQHF.

V is TRBV5-1 and J is TRBJ1-5, with unresolved D. The V gene lost 0 bases and the J gene lost 6 bases, with 7 bases spanning the gap. Germline-derived CDR1 and CDR2 are SGHRS and YFSETQ. CDR3 size: 13 residues. The CDR3 reads CASSLGPGQPQHF. The CDR3 region has the DNA TGCGCCAGCAGCTTGGGCCCAGGTCAGCCCCAGCATTTT.

This clone was seen once. The chain couples TRBV6-4 to TRBJ1-4; D is undetermined. The germline CDR1 and CDR2 sequences are MRHNA and SNTAGT. CDR3 length equals 9 residues. The ends were cut back, 6 bases at V and 12 bases at J, with 5 bases in the middle. This CDR3 is CASSGELFF. For the CDR3, the DNA is TGTGCCAGCAGCGGGGAACTGTTTTTT.

The chain recombines TRBV4-1 with TRBJ1-1; D possibly corresponds to TRBD1 (6 bases). Between the trimmed V and J ends, which lost 6 bases and 0 bases, there was a span of 11 bases. This CDR3 contains 14 residues. CDR1 and CDR2 from the germline V gene are MGHRA and YSYEKL. CDR3 sequence: CASRQQGLNTEAFF. For the CDR3, the DNA is TGCGCCAGCAGACAACAGGGATTGAACACTGAAGCTTTCTTT.

The rearrangement uses TRBV14 and TRBJ2-5, with 8 bases lining up with TRBD1. The germline V gene has CDR1 SGHDN and CDR2 FVKESK. J gave up 0 bases and V 1 base, and 4 bases lay outside the gene matches. The CDR3 is made up of 16 amino acids. The CDR3 loop is CASSQGTGSYQETQYF. The DNA of the CDR3 is TGTGCCAGCAGCCAAGGGACAGGGTCGTACCAAGAGACCCAGTACTTC.

The rearrangement uses TRBV28 and TRBJ1-5; the match to TRBD1 covers 8 bases. This CDR3 has 14 residues. The junction had 12 bases not matched to a gene; V was cut back by 9 bases and J by 8 bases. Germline V gene lookup returns CDR1 MDHEN and CDR2 SYDVKM. CDR3 region: CASRNFQGAEPQHF. The CDR3 nucleotides read TGTGCCAGTCGAAACTTCCAGGGGGCCGAGCCCCAGCATTTT.

The sample holds a few counts of this clone. The rearrangement uses TRBV18 and TRBJ1-2, with 7 positions matching TRBD1. There are 14 residues in the CDR3. J gave up 4 bases and V 5 bases, and 7 bases lay outside the gene matches. Germline lookup yields CDR1 KGHSH and CDR2 LQKENI. The CDR3 sequence: CASSIDGTAYGYTF. DNA for the CDR3: TGTGCCAGCTCAATCGATGGGACAGCCTATGGCTACACCTTC.

The chain has TRBV6-5 and TRBJ2-5, with a tentative D call TRBD2 (6 bases). Germline V gene sequence: CDR1 MNHEY, CDR2 SVGAGI. V dropped 7 bases and J dropped 5 bases, with 17 bases sitting between them. The CDR3 runs to 14 residues. This chain's CDR3 is CASKPYGRGETQYF. Here the CDR3 DNA reads TGTGCCAGCAAACCTTACGGCCGGGGGGAGACCCAGTACTTC.

V usage is TRBV2 and J usage is TRBJ1-4; TRBD1 aligns across 12 bases. CDR3 length: 13 amino acids. Germline CDR1 reads SNHLY; CDR2 reads FYNNEI. V shed 7 bases and J 12 bases; nucleotides not matched to a gene: 6. CDR3 in amino acids: CASTGQGARELFF. In DNA form, the CDR3 reads TGTGCCAGCACGGGACAGGGGGCGAGGGAACTGTTTTTT. Together with reference TRBV2 and TRBJ1-4, the CDR3 gives the full variable domain: EPEVTQTPSHQVTQMGQEVILRCVPISNHLYFYWYRQILGQKVEFLVSFYNNEISEKSEIFDDQFSVERPDGSNFTLKIRSTKLEDSAMYFCASTGQGARELFFGSGTQLSVL.

This chain links TRBV19 with TRBJ2-7; TRBD1 matches at 12 bases. Germline loops: CDR1 LNHDA, CDR2 SQIVND (reference sequence). The CDR3 is made up of 14 amino acids. The trim removed 3 bases at V and 7 bases at J, leaving 4 bases unmatched. The DNA of the CDR3 is TGTGCCAGTAGTATCCGGGACAGGGGGCAAGAGCAGTACTTC. Translated: CASSIRDRGQEQYF.

The chain joins TRBV15 to TRBJ2-3; D call uncertain. CDR3 size: 11 residues. Looked up from germline, CDR1 is LNHNV and CDR2 is YYDKDF (reference sequence). Trimming removed 5 bases at V and 2 bases at J, with 2 bases between. The CDR3 DNA reads as TGTGCCACCAGCCACACAGATACGCAGTATTTT. It specifies CATSHTDTQYF. Looking up the rest from reference TRBV15 and TRBJ2-3 gives the full variable domain: DAMVIQNPRYQVTQFGKPVTLSCSQTLNHNVMYWYQQKSSQAPKLLFHYYDKDFNNEADTPDNFQSRRPNTSFCFLDIRSPGLGDTAMYLCATSHTDTQYFGPGTRLTVL.